The subject of this entry is one T cell receptor beta chain. Its specificity is unknown. The entry originates in a study of cytomegalovirus exposure and HLA in healthy donors. Whole-study findings and limits: TCR beta chains associated with HLA were, in a later analysis, more clonally expanded than equally common others. What a later analysis showed was that several of the most significant clusters appeared linked to common viral pathogens. An analysis done earlier found most TCR beta V segments productive about 87% or about 30% of the time. When presence/absence was analysed, sequencing depth was taken to be roughly uniform across donors.

The V gene lost 5 bases and the J gene lost 5 bases, with 16 bases spanning the gap. The germline V gene encodes CDR1 WNHNN and CDR2 SYGVQD (reference sequence). There are 14 residues in the CDR3. It was with 60 Vbeta and 13 Jbeta primers that the PCR ran. TCRdb keeps only in-frame clones here, not all; method: immunoSEQ multiplex PCR. The sample shows 100,000 or so clones, approximately 63% of them seen only once. The specimen was PBMCs. The sequence came from a woman aged 25 to 39 in good health and CMV-seronegative. The rearrangement uses TRBV10-1 and TRBJ2-7; possibly TRBD1 for D (5 bases). CDR3 DNA sequence: TGCGCCAGCAGTCCTTCACAGGTCCCCCACGAGCAGTACTTC. This translates into CASSPSQVPHEQYF.